The 14 T cell receptor beta chains below all came from one sample that was sequenced in a study of blood T cell repertoires in COVID-19 (dated by TCRdb to between 2020 and 2021). Library construction relied on the immunoSEQ multiplex PCR assay. TCRdb carries this immuneACCESS record with in-frame sequences only. Its versions omit some clonotypes, under half of them owing to an unresolved V gene in the studies checked, with the rest unexplained. A total of approximately 210,000 clones appear in this sample, 84% of them only once. The ten top clones hold about 7.3% of the sample. The specimen was peripheral blood. The source of these receptors is a woman aged 45-60 years with active or convalescent COVID-19.

The chain couples TRBV25-1 to TRBJ2-5; D may be TRBD2 (6 bases). The CDR3 runs 15 residues. V was clipped by 6 bases and J by 4 bases, with 18 bases between them. CDR1 and CDR2 from the germline V gene are MGHDK and SYGVNS. The DNA of the CDR3 is TGTGCCAGCAGCCAGATCAGCGGGTCTAGAGAGACCCAGTACTTC. This translates into CASSQISGSRETQYF.

V usage is TRBV11-1 and J usage is TRBJ2-2; D may be TRBD2 (6 bases). Germline V CDR1 and CDR2: SGHAT, FQDESV (reference sequence). Trimming left V 4 bases short and J 3 bases short, with 9 bases between. The CDR3 extends over 14 amino acids. The chain's CDR3 is CASSWRDDTGELFF. As DNA, the CDR3 is TGTGCCAGCAGCTGGCGGGATGACACCGGGGAGCTGTTTTTT.

The rearrangement joins TRBV6-1 to TRBJ2-7; D is uncertain. The CDR3 length is 15 residues. CDR1 is MNHNS, CDR2 SASEGT, per germline. Trimming removed 2 bases at V and 1 base at J, with 12 bases between. The CDR3 loop reads CASSENGLGSYEQYV. The CDR3 bases are TGTGCCAGCAGTGAAAACGGGTTAGGTTCCTACGAGCAGTACGTC.

The chain has TRBV19 and TRBJ2-7, with TRBD2 matching over 12 bases. The CDR3 has 14 amino acids. Germline trimming cut 5 bases from V and 3 bases from J; bases unmatched to any gene: 2. The germline V gene has CDR1 LNHDA and CDR2 SQIVND (reference sequence). CDR3 region: CASSLGLAGYEQYF. CDR3 DNA: TGTGCCAGTAGTTTGGGACTAGCGGGCTACGAGCAGTACTTC.

The chain has TRBV20-1 and TRBJ2-7; D perhaps matches TRBD2 (6 bases). Trimming cost V 6 bases and J 6 bases, with 12 bases left between them. The CDR3 spans 11 residues. The germline V gene has CDR1 DFQATT and CDR2 SNEGSKA (reference sequence). The CDR3 loop is CSAGGTTEQYV. The CDR3 bases are TGCAGTGCAGGAGGGACCACCGAGCAGTACGTC.

The chain employs TRBV15 and TRBJ2-1; 8 nucleotides match TRBD1. From germline, CDR1 is LNHNV and CDR2 YYDKDF (reference sequence). This CDR3 is 17 amino acids long. V trimming: 2 bases; J trimming: 6 bases; junction bases outside the gene matches: 12. The CDR3 sequence is CATSRYSGGGHTNEQFF. In DNA, the CDR3 is TGTGCCACCAGCAGATACTCAGGGGGCGGGCACACCAATGAGCAGTTCTTC.

V usage is TRBV7-8 and J usage is TRBJ1-5; D is undetermined. The V and J ends lost 5 bases and 5 bases respectively, with 7 bases between them. From germline, CDR1 is SGHVS and CDR2 FQNEAQ. This CDR3 comprises 12 residues. In nucleotides, the CDR3 is TGTGCCAGCAGCCCCCCCTATCAGCCCCAGCATTTT. Its translation: CASSPPYQPQHF.

The V gene is TRBV12-3 or TRBV12-4, the J gene TRBJ2-1; TRBD2 might be the D (6 bases). Trimming took off 5 bases at V and 10 bases at J, with 15 bases between the two ends. There are 13 residues in the CDR3. CDR3 DNA: TGTGCCAGCAGTGCCGGGACTGGCATAGAGCAGTTCTTC. Protein product: CASSAGTGIEQFF.

The CDR3 DNA reads as TGTGCCAGCTCACCAACACAGGGGAACACTGAAGCTTTCTTT. Its translation is CASSPTQGNTEAFF. The rearrangement links TRBV18 to TRBJ1-1; weak D call: TRBD1 (6 bases). The CDR3 loop spans 14 amino acids. Trimming left V 2 bases short and J 1 base short, with 8 bases between. Germline values: CDR1 KGHSH, CDR2 LQKENI.

The chain links TRBV5-8 to TRBJ1-5; a weak D match, TRBD1 (6 bases). Germline assignment: CDR1 SGHTS and CDR2 YDEGEE. The CDR3 totals 16 residues. Trimming cost V 0 bases and J 2 bases, with 12 bases left between them. CDR3 loop: CASSLVAGVGNQPQHF. The CDR3, as DNA: TGTGCCAGCAGCTTGGTGGCAGGGGTAGGCAATCAGCCCCAGCATTTT.

The chain employs TRBV7-2 and TRBJ2-3; D gene unclear. CDR3 size: 12 residues. V was trimmed by 4 bases and J by 0 bases, leaving 2 bases between them. Germline values: CDR1 SGHTA, CDR2 FQGNSA. DNA for the CDR3: TGTGCCAGCAGCTCTAGCACAGATACGCAGTATTTT. Its protein is CASSSSTDTQYF.

J is TRBJ1-6 and V is TRBV6-5; tentative D call: TRBD1 (5 bases). Germline V gene sequence: CDR1 MNHEY, CDR2 SVGAGI. Deletions cut 6 bases from V and 4 bases from J, with 13 bases between. This CDR3 is built from 15 residues. CDR3 loop: CASSPLGPYNSPLHF. CDR3 coding DNA: TGTGCCAGCAGCCCCTTGGGGCCTTATAATTCACCCCTCCACTTT.

The chain recombines TRBV9 with TRBJ1-2; D may be TRBD1 (5 bases). The CDR3 spans 16 residues. Looked up from germline, CDR1 is SGDLS and CDR2 is YYNGEE. Trimming took off 0 bases at V and 5 bases at J, with 17 bases between the two ends. The CDR3 sequence is CASSVDAGSVRYGYTF. CDR3 DNA sequence: TGTGCCAGCAGCGTAGACGCAGGGTCGGTAAGATATGGCTACACCTTC.

The CDR3 loop reads CASSPFLTSVNEQYF. The CDR3 nucleotides read TGTGCCAGCAGCCCCTTCCTGACTAGCGTCAACGAGCAGTACTTC. This chain joins TRBV14 and TRBJ2-7, with TRBD2 matching over 8 bases. The V gene end was trimmed by 4 bases and the J gene end by 5 bases; junction bases not matched to a gene: 10. Germline-derived CDR1 and CDR2 are SGHDN and FVKESK. The length of the CDR3 is 15 residues.